Below are 18 T cell receptor beta chains sequenced from a single sample in a study of blood T cell repertoires in COVID-19 (dated by TCRdb to the early 2020s). The library was generated by the immunoSEQ multiplex PCR assay. TCRdb took this table from immuneACCESS and kept in-frame rearrangements with V and J called. Such tables lack part of the clones; where checked against another copy, unresolved V genes explain under half of the gap, and the rest is unexplained. Across this sample there are more than 250,000 clones, with approximately 86% seen only once. About 2.2% of the sample comes from the top ten. Specimen: peripheral blood. The receptors here all came from a woman under 40 who had recovered from COVID-19.

The chain employs TRBV19 and TRBJ1-1, with D possibly matching TRBD1 (6 bases). This CDR3 is built from 11 residues. With 7 bases removed from V and 10 bases from J, the gap between germline ends came to 13 bases. Per germline, CDR1 LNHDA and CDR2 SQIVND (reference sequence). The CDR3 sequence: CASITGNRAFF. The CDR3 DNA reads TGTGCCAGTATAACAGGGAATAGAGCTTTCTTT.

The genes are TRBV28 and TRBJ2-2, with 11 bases matching TRBD1. Germline values: CDR1 MDHEN, CDR2 SYDVKM. CDR3 length equals 17 residues. Losses at the gene ends were 7 bases for V and 6 bases for J; bases not matched to a gene: 13. The DNA of the CDR3 is TGTGCCAGCACCTACTCCTACCGGGACAGGGGGGCCGGGGAGCTGTTTTTT. Its protein is CASTYSYRDRGAGELFF.

The chain employs TRBV19 and TRBJ1-6; TRBD1 matches 7 bases. The germline gives CDR1 LNHDA, CDR2 SQIVND (reference sequence). Trimming cost V 5 bases and J 7 bases; bases outside gene matches: 8. CDR3 length equals 15 residues. In DNA form, the CDR3 reads TGTGCCAGTAGTGGATACGGGGACAGCAATTCACCCCTCCACTTT. Protein sequence: CASSGYGDSNSPLHF.

The chain recombines TRBV21-1 with TRBJ2-7; the table gives TRBD2 as D, unverified against the DNA. TRBV21-1 is a pseudogene locus. The CDR3 runs to 15 residues. CDR3 in amino acids: CASSKGQRGPYEQYF. The CDR3 DNA is TGTGCCAGCAGCAAAGGCCAGCGGGGACCATACGAGCAGTACTTC.

In this sample, this clone turned up a few times. The rearrangement uses TRBV7-3 and TRBJ2-1; the D is unclear. Trimming removed 2 bases at V and 5 bases at J, with 7 bases between. Germline V gene sequence: CDR1 SGHTA, CDR2 FQGTGA. The CDR3 is 13 amino acids. Written as DNA, the CDR3 is TGTGCCAGCAGCTTACAACAGAACAATGAGCAGTTCTTC. It encodes CASSLQQNNEQFF.

The J gene is TRBJ2-1, the V gene TRBV19, with 7 nucleotides matching TRBD1. CDR3 length: 12 amino acids. Per germline, CDR1 LNHDA and CDR2 SQIVND (reference sequence). V lost 4 bases and J lost 10; bases outside the gene matches: 4. The CDR3 coding sequence is TGTGCCAGTAGTAGGGGACAGCCGGAGCAGTTCTTC. Its translation: CASSRGQPEQFF.

The chain combines TRBV19 with TRBJ2-3; D is undetermined. The CDR3 contains 16 residues. The V and J ends lost 4 bases and 0 bases respectively, with 14 bases between them. Germline CDR1 is LNHDA and CDR2 is SQIVND (reference sequence). CDR3 nucleotide sequence: TGTGCCAGTAGTAATCCAGCGAGAGCTAGCACAGATACGCAGTATTTT. Translating it yields CASSNPARASTDTQYF. Together with reference TRBV19 and TRBJ2-3, the CDR3 gives the full variable domain: DGGITQSPKYLFRKEGQNVTLSCEQNLNHDAMYWYRQDPGQGLRLIYYSQIVNDFQKGDIAEGYSVSREKKESFPLTVTSAQKNPTAFYLCASSNPARASTDTQYFGPGTRLTVL.

This clone was observed once. This sequence joins TRBV2 and TRBJ1-6; 8 nucleotides line up with TRBD1. Germline CDR1 and CDR2: SNHLY and FYNNEI. J gave up 8 bases and V 5 bases, and 8 bases lay outside the gene matches. The CDR3 consists of 15 residues. CDR3 bases: TGTGCCAGCAGTAGCTCCGGGACAGGAGATTCACCCCTCCACTTT. Its protein is CASSSSGTGDSPLHF. The variable domain in full, completed from reference TRBV2 and TRBJ1-6, reads EPEVTQTPSHQVTQMGQEVILRCVPISNHLYFYWYRQILGQKVEFLVSFYNNEISEKSEIFDDQFSVERPDGSNFTLKIRSTKLEDSAMYFCASSSSGTGDSPLHFGNGTRLTVT.

The chain combines TRBV28 with TRBJ2-7, with unresolved D. Trimming left V 5 bases short and J 1 base short, with 12 bases between. The CDR3 totals 14 residues. Germline V gene data show CDR1 as MDHEN and CDR2 as SYDVKM. The CDR3 region is CASSLIGGSYEQYF. Here the CDR3 DNA reads TGTGCCAGCAGTCTCATCGGCGGTTCCTACGAGCAGTACTTC. The variable domain in full, with the rest retrieved from reference TRBV28 and TRBJ2-7, is DVKVTQSSRYLVKRTGEKVFLECVQDMDHENMFWYRQDPGLGLRLIYFSYDVKMKEKGDIPEGYSVSREKKERFSLILESASTNQTSMYLCASSLIGGSYEQYFGPGTRLTVT.

This clone turned up a few times. V gene TRBV6-6 combines with J gene TRBJ1-4; no clear D. V lost 2 bases and J lost 3, with 4 bases in between. Germline loops: CDR1 MNHNY, CDR2 SVGAGI (reference sequence). The CDR3 has 13 residues. CDR3 amino acids: CASSYRANEKLFF. CDR3 in DNA: TGTGCCAGCAGTTACCGCGCTAATGAAAAACTGTTTTTT.

The chain carries TRBV7-8 and TRBJ2-1; D might be TRBD2 (7 bases). CDR1 SGHVS and CDR2 FQNEAQ come from the germline V gene. V lost 1 base to trimming and J lost 2 bases, with 12 bases between them. The CDR3 loop spans 16 amino acids. CDR3 region: CASSLGGGAAYNEQFF. Here the CDR3 DNA reads TGTGCCAGCAGCTTAGGTGGGGGGGCCGCCTACAATGAGCAGTTCTTC.

The chain combines TRBV29-1 with TRBJ2-5; 8 nucleotides agree with TRBD1. This CDR3 has 12 amino acids. Germline lookup yields CDR1 SQVTM and CDR2 ANQGSEA. Trimming at V came to 7 bases and at J to 3 bases, leaving 4 bases not matched to a gene. In DNA form, the CDR3 reads TGCAGCGGACAGGGGCCAGAAGAGACCCAGTACTTC. Its protein is CSGQGPEETQYF.

The chain combines TRBV6-6 with TRBJ1-6, with a possible D match to TRBD1 (5 bases). The germline V and J ends were trimmed by 2 bases and 10 bases, with 12 bases remaining between them. The CDR3 extends over 14 amino acids. CDR1 MNHNY and CDR2 SVGAGI come from the germline V gene (reference sequence). In DNA form, the CDR3 reads TGTGCCAGCAGTTACGTCCTGGGGGGGTCACCCCTCCACTTT. This sequence encodes CASSYVLGGSPLHF.

The chain links TRBV6-5 to TRBJ2-5, with a tentative D call TRBD1 (5 bases). This CDR3 is 13 amino acids long. From germline, CDR1 is MNHEY and CDR2 SVGAGI. Trimming shortened V by 6 bases and J by 6 bases, and 14 bases separated the two germline ends. The CDR3 region is CASSGHGAKTQYF. CDR3 nucleotide sequence: TGTGCCAGCAGCGGACATGGCGCTAAGACCCAGTACTTC.

The V call is TRBV6-6, the J call TRBJ2-3; TRBD1 matches at 7 bases. V dropped 5 bases and J dropped 6; count of bases not matched to a gene: 14. Per the germline V gene, CDR1 is MNHNY and CDR2 is SVGAGI (reference sequence). The CDR3 covers 16 residues. As DNA, the CDR3 is TGTGCCAGCAGTCAAAGCCGACAGGGAGTTTTTGATACGCAGTATTTT. This gives the protein CASSQSRQGVFDTQYF.

The V gene is TRBV6-6, the J gene TRBJ2-7; 11 bases line up with TRBD1. The V and J ends lost 4 bases and 7 bases, in that order; junction bases with no gene match: 12. Germline CDR1 and CDR2: MNHNY and SVGAGI (reference sequence). The CDR3 extends over 16 amino acids. Here the CDR3 reads CASSSNRDRGMREQYF. In DNA, the CDR3 is TGTGCCAGCAGTTCCAACCGGGACAGGGGGATGCGGGAGCAGTACTTC.

The chain combines TRBV2 with TRBJ1-2; D remains ambiguous. The V gene's germline CDR1 is SNHLY and CDR2 FYNNEI. Trimming took off 8 bases at V and 4 bases at J, with 14 bases between the two ends. This CDR3 spans 13 amino acids. The CDR3 protein is CASVRQAAYGYTF. The CDR3 bases are TGTGCCAGCGTACGTCAGGCAGCCTATGGCTACACCTTC.

This chain links TRBV25-1 with TRBJ2-3; TRBD1 matches at 11 bases. Germline V gene sequence: CDR1 MGHDK, CDR2 SYGVNS. This CDR3 is built from 13 residues. V lost 9 bases and J lost 4; bases outside the gene matches: 3. In DNA, the CDR3 is TGTGCCAGTGGGACAGGGGGTGCAGATACGCAGTATTTT. This codes for CASGTGGADTQYF.